This T cell receptor beta chain was observed in a study of CD8 T cells in ankylosing spondylitis. Study-level findings and limits: Ankylosing spondylitis blood seemed to carry a telltale TCR beta motif made of under 10 highly homologous variants.

Preparation of TCR beta libraries was done by quantitative 5'-RACE with molecular barcodes. A single record per CDR3 protein comes from TCRdb applying MiXCR to the 5' RACE reads. The data show some 100,000 distinct CDR3 sequences, with roughly 8.8% seen just once and about a third held by the top ten. The CDR3 loop spans 14 amino acids. The germline gives CDR1 MNHEY, CDR2 SMNVEV (reference sequence). V shed 7 bases and J shed 1 base, with 13 bases lying between them. This clonotype was detected many times. Its target is unknown. Sequencing used blood, either unsorted or a sorted T cell fraction (not recorded which). The clonotype originates from a male donor with ankylosing spondylitis. The rearrangement links TRBV27 to TRBJ1-1; D is unresolved. The CDR3 sequence: CASTLSGSNTEAFF. CDR3 DNA sequence: TGTGCCAGCACCCTTTCGGGATCGAACACTGAAGCTTTCTTT.